A selection of T cell receptor beta chains follows, all from one sample in a study of response to subunit inactivated influenza vaccine. TCRdb reprocessed the RT-PCR reads via MiXCR and lists one record per CDR3 protein. The sample yields roughly 500,000 distinct CDR3 sequences, roughly a quarter seen once. In addition, the sample was reused for a study of T cells expressing NK-cell markers.

Sequencing was performed on CD4+ T cells sorted from PBMCs, taken 11 to 12 days after vaccination. The source of these receptors is a man aged 50 to 60 who received an inactivated influenza vaccine. CDR3s include the opening cysteine and the closing phenylalanine or tryptophan. Fields, in order: CDR3 protein, CDR3 DNA, clone size, D gene, V gene, J gene. D genes are given only for firm matches. The size of a clone is reported for some rows only, either as once, few or many, or as a class for expanded clones.

CDR3: CASSLERVYEQYF; DNA: TGTGCCAGCAGCTTAGAGAGAGTCTACGAGCAGTACTTC; size: -; D: -; V: TRBV7-2; J: TRBJ2-7
CDR3: CASSSWGVTGELFF; DNA: TGTGCCAGCAGCTCCTGGGGGGTCACCGGGGAGCTGTTTTTT; size: many; D: -; V: TRBV12-3/TRBV12-4; J: TRBJ2-2
CDR3: CSAIGGPNTGELFF; DNA: TGCAGTGCTATTGGAGGTCCGAACACCGGGGAGCTGTTTTTT; size: many; D: -; V: TRBV20-1; J: TRBJ2-2
CDR3: CSARKPGQVFRTGAVYEQFF; DNA: TGCAGTGCTAGAAAACCGGGACAAGTTTTCAGGACAGGTGCGGTGTATGAGCAGTTCTTC; size: -; D: TRBD1; V: TRBV20-1; J: TRBJ2-1
CDR3: CSAKGTVSTDTQYF; DNA: TGCAGTGCTAAGGGGACAGTTAGCACAGATACGCAGTATTTT; size: many; D: TRBD1; V: TRBV20-1; J: TRBJ2-3
CDR3: CASSYSELVTGELFF; DNA: TGTGCCAGCAGTTACTCAGAACTCGTCACCGGGGAGCTGTTTTTT; size: -; D: -; V: TRBV6-5; J: TRBJ2-2
CDR3: CASSRGWGNEQFF; DNA: TGTGCCAGCAGCCGTGGATGGGGCAATGAGCAGTTCTTC; size: -; D: -; V: TRBV7-2; J: TRBJ2-1
CDR3: CSVDSQGTSKTQYF; DNA: TGCAGCGTTGATTCCCAGGGGACCTCGAAGACCCAGTACTTC; size: -; D: -; V: TRBV29-1; J: TRBJ2-5
CDR3: CASSEGRAYGYTF; DNA: TGTGCCAGCAGTGAGGGCAGGGCGTATGGCTACACCTTC; size: -; D: -; V: TRBV25-1; J: TRBJ1-2
CDR3: CASSLVYGGISQQYF; DNA: TGCGCCAGCAGCTTGGTTTACGGCGGGATCTCCCAGCAGTACTTC; size: few; D: -; V: TRBV5-1; J: TRBJ2-7
CDR3: CASSETNNSPLHF; DNA: TGTGCCAGCAGTGAAACAAATAATTCACCCCTCCACTTT; size: few; D: -; V: TRBV6-1; J: TRBJ1-6
CDR3: CASRTHLGGAPGGRYNEQFF; DNA: TGTGCCAGCAGAACTCACCTCGGGGGGGCCCCTGGAGGCCGGTACAATGAGCAGTTCTTC; size: few; D: TRBD2; V: TRBV12-3/TRBV12-4; J: TRBJ2-1
CDR3: CILRQMSLTGRGQPQHF; DNA: TGCATCCTTCGTCAGATGTCGCTGACAGGGCGAGGTCAGCCCCAGCATTTT; size: -; D: TRBD1; V: TRBV20-1; J: TRBJ1-5
CDR3: CSARMGGSNQPQHF; DNA: TGCAGTGCCCGAATGGGGGGTAGCAATCAGCCCCAGCATTTT; size: -; D: -; V: TRBV20-1; J: TRBJ1-5
CDR3: CASRSTGGAYNSPLHF; DNA: TGTGCCAGCAGGAGTACAGGGGGAGCTTATAATTCACCCCTCCACTTT; size: few; D: TRBD1; V: TRBV7-2; J: TRBJ1-6
CDR3: CASSQKGGQETQYF; DNA: TGTGCCAGCAGCCAAAAGGGGGGGCAAGAGACCCAGTACTTC; size: few; D: -; V: TRBV3-1; J: TRBJ2-5
CDR3: CAISVEGRGNEKLFF; DNA: TGTGCCATCAGTGTGGAAGGTCGAGGAAATGAAAAACTGTTTTTT; size: -; D: -; V: TRBV10-3; J: TRBJ1-4
CDR3: CASSVSAGGRTQYF; DNA: TGTGCCAGCAGCGTATCGGCAGGGGGCCGTACCCAGTACTTC; size: -; D: TRBD1; V: TRBV9; J: TRBJ2-5
CDR3: CSARDQTSGKGYEQYF; DNA: TGCAGTGCTAGAGATCAGACTAGCGGGAAAGGCTACGAGCAGTACTTC; size: few; D: TRBD2; V: TRBV20-1; J: TRBJ2-7
CDR3: CSARDLLAGGYNEQFF; DNA: TGCAGTGCTAGAGATTTGCTAGCGGGGGGCTACAATGAGCAGTTCTTC; size: -; D: TRBD2; V: TRBV20-1; J: TRBJ2-1
CDR3: CASSYIPGGGNQPQHF; DNA: TGTGCCAGCAGTTACATCCCAGGAGGGGGCAATCAGCCCCAGCATTTT; size: many; D: -; V: TRBV6-2/TRBV6-3; J: TRBJ1-5
CDR3: CASSATGTGMETQYF; DNA: TGTGCCAGCAGCGCCACCGGGACAGGGATGGAGACCCAGTACTTC; size: many; D: TRBD1; V: TRBV11-2; J: TRBJ2-5
CDR3: CASSRGQGTDYGYTF; DNA: TGTGCCAGCAGCCGGGGACAGGGAACAGACTATGGCTACACCTTC; size: few; D: TRBD1; V: TRBV5-5; J: TRBJ1-2
CDR3: CAARRGIDSPLHF; DNA: TGTGCCGCCCGGCGGGGTATCGATTCACCCCTCCACTTT; size: few; D: -; V: TRBV3-1; J: TRBJ1-6
CDR3: CAISGTSGEPQYF; DNA: TGTGCCATCAGCGGGACTAGCGGAGAACCGCAGTATTTT; size: few; D: TRBD2; V: TRBV10-3; J: TRBJ2-3
CDR3: CASSQAVQSYEQYF; DNA: TGTGCCAGCAGCCAAGCGGTACAGTCCTACGAGCAGTACTTC; size: few; D: -; V: TRBV3-1; J: TRBJ2-7
CDR3: CASSLVTGINTEAFF; DNA: TGCGCCAGCAGCTTGGTGACAGGCATCAACACTGAAGCTTTCTTT; size: -; D: -; V: TRBV5-1; J: TRBJ1-1
CDR3: CASSLSGAIYEQYF; DNA: TGTGCCAGCAGCCTTAGCGGGGCGATCTACGAGCAGTACTTC; size: -; D: TRBD2; V: TRBV7-2; J: TRBJ2-7
CDR3: CASSYTSAGALIWTDTQYF; DNA: TGTGCCAGCAGTTACACCTCTGCGGGAGCTTTGATTTGGACAGATACGCAGTATTTT; size: -; D: TRBD2; V: TRBV6-2/TRBV6-3; J: TRBJ2-3
CDR3: CASSQSTGGASYEQYF; DNA: TGCGCCAGCAGCCAGTCTACAGGGGGCGCCTCCTACGAGCAGTACTTC; size: -; D: TRBD1; V: TRBV4-1; J: TRBJ2-7
CDR3: CASSPQGGSYEQYF; DNA: TGTGCCAGCTCACCGCAAGGGGGGAGCTACGAGCAGTACTTC; size: many; D: -; V: TRBV7-2; J: TRBJ2-7
CDR3: CASSDSGTGGSWGNTIYF; DNA: TGTGCCAGCAGCGACTCCGGGACAGGGGGCTCTTGGGGAAACACCATATATTTT; size: few; D: TRBD1; V: TRBV9; J: TRBJ1-3
CDR3: CASSLVPSDTQYF; DNA: TGTGCCAGCAGCTTAGTCCCCTCAGATACGCAGTATTTT; size: many; D: -; V: TRBV7-2; J: TRBJ2-3
CDR3: CASSSNSGGALETQYF; DNA: TGTGCCAGCAGCTCCAACAGCGGGGGGGCTTTGGAGACCCAGTACTTC; size: -; D: TRBD2; V: TRBV11-3; J: TRBJ2-5
CDR3: CASSYGESRTLSGNTIYF; DNA: TGTGCCAGCAGCTACGGGGAATCCCGGACTCTCTCTGGAAACACCATATATTTT; size: -; D: -; V: TRBV11-1; J: TRBJ1-3
CDR3: CASSVGGMNTEAFF; DNA: TGTGCCAGCAGCGTAGGCGGGATGAACACTGAAGCTTTCTTT; size: many; D: -; V: TRBV9; J: TRBJ1-1
CDR3: CASSLGDSHYYNEQFF; DNA: TGCGCCAGCAGCTTGGGGGACAGCCACTACTACAATGAGCAGTTCTTC; size: -; D: TRBD1; V: TRBV5-1; J: TRBJ2-1
CDR3: CASSRGTSGNTGELFF; DNA: TGTGCCAGCAGCCGAGGGACTAGCGGGAACACCGGGGAGCTGTTTTTT; size: few; D: TRBD2; V: TRBV7-7; J: TRBJ2-2
CDR3: CATSRALLSGATLETSRFSQYF; DNA: TGTGCCACCAGCAGAGCGCTTCTGTCGGGGGCTACGTTGGAAACTAGTCGGTTTTCCCAGTACTTC; size: -; D: -; V: TRBV15; J: TRBJ2-5